This TCR beta chain derives from a study of cytomegalovirus exposure and HLA in healthy donors. Study observations and caveats: DRB1 had the most TCR associations and HLA-C the fewest, a later analysis found, with rates varying by HLA locus. 87-base-pair reads could not separate some V segments, including TRBV6-2 and TRBV6-3. A later analysis associated 15,000 or so TCR beta sequences with HLA alleles at a 0.05 false discovery rate.

With 60 Vbeta and 13 Jbeta primers, the PCR was carried out. The protocol was immunoSEQ multiplex PCR, while the TCRdb copy is restricted to in-frame clones and leaves out a portion. The table has more than 140,000 clones, roughly 80% seen once. Germline CDR1 and CDR2: MGHRA and YSYEKL. Trimming took 8 bases from V and 5 from J; bases not matched to a gene: 13. The CDR3 is 17 residues long. On this clone itself: Its target is unknown.

The source of this sequence is a female donor in good health and CMV-seronegative. Sequencing used PBMCs. The rearrangement links TRBV4-1 to TRBJ2-5; TRBD2 aligns across 14 bases. The CDR3 here is CASGLAGGIGILETQYF. The CDR3 nucleotides read TGCGCCAGCGGACTAGCGGGGGGTATCGGTATCTTGGAGACCCAGTACTTC.